A single count supports the clone carrying this T cell receptor beta chain. This sample stems from a study of blood T cell repertoires in COVID-19. Whole-study context: T cells, B-cell-depleted T cells, or PBMCs provided the cDNA or gDNA that served as material.

With 5 bases removed from V and 7 bases from J, the gap between germline ends came to 10 bases. Germline loops: CDR1 SGDLS, CDR2 YYNGEE. This CDR3 has 12 residues. Assay: immunoSEQ multiplex PCR; the TCRdb copy retains only in-frame clones and omits some. The repertoire includes 250,000 to 300,000 clones, about 88% of them detected once, and around 3.6% sits in the top ten. Sample: peripheral blood. The chain uses TRBV9 and TRBJ2-4; weak D call: TRBD1 (6 bases). The receptor's source is a man between 18 and 35 years old with active or convalescent COVID-19. CDR3 region: CASSYTGNIQYF. CDR3 DNA sequence: TGTGCCAGCAGTTATACAGGGAACATTCAGTACTTC.